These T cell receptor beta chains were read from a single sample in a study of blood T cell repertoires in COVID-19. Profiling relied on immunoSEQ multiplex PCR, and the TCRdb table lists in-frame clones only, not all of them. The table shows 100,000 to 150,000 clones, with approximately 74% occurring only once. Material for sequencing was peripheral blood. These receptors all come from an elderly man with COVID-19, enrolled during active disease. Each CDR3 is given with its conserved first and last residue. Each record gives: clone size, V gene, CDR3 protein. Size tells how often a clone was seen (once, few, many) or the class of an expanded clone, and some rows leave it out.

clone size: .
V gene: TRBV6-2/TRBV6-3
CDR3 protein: CASSSAGGLYEQYF

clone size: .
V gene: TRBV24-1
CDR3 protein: CATSDFTGGSYEQYF

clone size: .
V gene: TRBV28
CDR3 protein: CASSSERGGTDTQYF

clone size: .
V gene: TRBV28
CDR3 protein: CASSLGGYSGNTIYF

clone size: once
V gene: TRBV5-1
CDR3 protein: CASSLSVNTEAFF

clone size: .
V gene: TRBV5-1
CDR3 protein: CASSGGQGASGYTF

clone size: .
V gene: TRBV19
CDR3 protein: CASSFPGQWYGYTF

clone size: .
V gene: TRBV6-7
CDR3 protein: CASRNLVGDTYNEQFF

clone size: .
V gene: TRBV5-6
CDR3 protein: CASSLAAFYNEQFF

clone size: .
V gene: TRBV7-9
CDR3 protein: CASSLLTGLAGVRTDTQYF

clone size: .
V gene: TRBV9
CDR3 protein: CASSVVARAETQYF

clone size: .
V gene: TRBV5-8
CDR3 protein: CASSSTGWSTEAFF

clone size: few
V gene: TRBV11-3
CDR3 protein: CASSLDIFLASLQPQHF

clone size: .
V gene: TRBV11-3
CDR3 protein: CASSLGGAGANVLTF

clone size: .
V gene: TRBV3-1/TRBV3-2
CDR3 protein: CASSQSFFYGGGTEAFF

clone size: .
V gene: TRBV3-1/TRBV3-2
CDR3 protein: CASSPLGLFLMNTEAFF

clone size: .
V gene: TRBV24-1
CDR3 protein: CATSDPYRFGGYTF

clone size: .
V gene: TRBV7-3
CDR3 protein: CASSLSGGTDTQYF

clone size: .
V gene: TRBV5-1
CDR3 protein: CASSEGQDYGYTF

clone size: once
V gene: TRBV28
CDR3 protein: CASSTWTANYGYTF

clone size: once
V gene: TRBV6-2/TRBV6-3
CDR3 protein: CASSYPRQGDYEQYF

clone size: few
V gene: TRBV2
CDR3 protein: CASRGRAGELFF

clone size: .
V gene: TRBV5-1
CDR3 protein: CATRPGTVTDTQYF

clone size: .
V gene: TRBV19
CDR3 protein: CASSISSDSRVNEQFF

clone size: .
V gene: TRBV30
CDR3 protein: CAWGTGSGNTIYF

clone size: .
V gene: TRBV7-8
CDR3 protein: CASSLRQGYEQYF

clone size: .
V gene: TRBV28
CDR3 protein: CASSSRGTSALNEQFF

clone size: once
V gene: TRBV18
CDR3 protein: CASSTTGGVYEQYF

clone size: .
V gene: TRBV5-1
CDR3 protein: CASSPRRGRAVAQYF

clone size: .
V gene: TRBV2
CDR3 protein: CASSESTGAEKLFF

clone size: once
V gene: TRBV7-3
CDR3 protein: CASSLRQDNEQFF

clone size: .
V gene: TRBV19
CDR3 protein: CASSSGTGGSYEQYF

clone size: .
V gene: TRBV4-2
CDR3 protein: CASSSQREDYEQYF

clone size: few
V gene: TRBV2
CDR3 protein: CASSEARQGSEAFF

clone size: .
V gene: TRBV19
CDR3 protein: CASSMASGDSYEQYF

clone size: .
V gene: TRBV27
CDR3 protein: CASSPTTGAGELFF

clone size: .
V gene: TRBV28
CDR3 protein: CASSAALAGGREQYF

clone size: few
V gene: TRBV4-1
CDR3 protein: CASSQDGAGTGDYGYTF

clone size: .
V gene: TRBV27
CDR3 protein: CASSLFGPTSGPEETQYF

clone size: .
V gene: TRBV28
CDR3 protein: CASSSIQQVSSSEGGYTF

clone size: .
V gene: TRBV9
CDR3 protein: CASSVGLGLAKNIQYF

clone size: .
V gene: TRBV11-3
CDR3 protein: CASSLEASGRHEQFF

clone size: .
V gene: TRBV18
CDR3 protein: CASSLPTKTTRETQYF

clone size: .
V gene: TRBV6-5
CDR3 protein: CASSFHRGAETQYF

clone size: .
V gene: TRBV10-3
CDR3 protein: CAISDFGTANPIGEQYF

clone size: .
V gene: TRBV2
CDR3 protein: CASRPGIGNTIYF

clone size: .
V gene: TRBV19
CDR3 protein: CASSIRAGVRETQYF

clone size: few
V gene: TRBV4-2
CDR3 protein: CASSQDSRGLYEQYF

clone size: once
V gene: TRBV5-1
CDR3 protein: CASSPGGSGAFF

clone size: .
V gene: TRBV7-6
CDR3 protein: CASSLNRGNTGELFF

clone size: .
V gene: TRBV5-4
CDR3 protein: CASSPEPGLDSSDTQYF

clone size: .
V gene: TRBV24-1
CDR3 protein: CATSDSGGRGGYTF

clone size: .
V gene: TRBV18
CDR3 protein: CASSRSRANEKLFF

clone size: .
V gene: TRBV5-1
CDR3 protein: CASSFGAWTSGSHNEQFF

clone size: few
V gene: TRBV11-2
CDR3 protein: CASKVGGRVEQYF